This TCR beta chain was captured by sequencing in a study of T cells after yellow fever vaccination. At the level of the study: For low cell numbers, libraries were made with SMART-Seq v4 Ultra Low Input.

Broader study findings: It was the secondary response that reached its peak faster, day 5 versus 15, but it was weaker. Although most clonotypes did not, a small share appeared in both CD4 and CD8 compartments. Among primary-vaccination clones, most reappeared after the booster, at 96% for CD4 and about 90% for CD8.

About this clonotype: Its target is unknown.

The ends were cut back, 2 bases at V and 6 bases at J, with 23 bases in the middle. CDR3 size: 17 residues. CDR1 MDHEN and CDR2 SYDVKM come from the germline V gene. TCRdb reprocessed the 5' RACE reads via MiXCR and lists one record per CDR3 protein. Of a few hundred thousand distinct CDR3 sequences listed, around 16% were seen once; the top ten hold 15% to 20%. The starting material was PBMCs, obtained less than 6 days after the first yellow fever vaccination. This TCR was sampled from a man aged 18 to 29 who received the YFV17D yellow fever vaccine. The genes are TRBV28 and TRBJ2-7, with a tentative D call TRBD1 (6 bases). CDR3 DNA: TGTGCCAGCAGTTTACCCCCCTCCAGCCGGCAGGGGCCCGAGCAGTACTTC. This sequence encodes CASSLPPSSRQGPEQYF.